These T cell receptor beta chains were read from a single sample in a study of OX40 agonist ivuxolimab in advanced cancers. TCRdb keeps only in-frame clones here, not all; method: immunoSEQ multiplex PCR. This sample has some 10,000 clones, with about 86% found just once. The sample consisted of CD4+ or CD8+ T cells sorted from blood, taken in a trial of the OX40 agonist ivuxolimab. The receptors were gathered from an adult with an advanced solid tumor such as melanoma, head and neck, liver or kidney cancer. Both conserved end residues are part of each CDR3. A D gene is named only where the DNA matches it firmly. Size values are once, few and many counts, or a class for expanded clones, and some rows have none.

abundance	v_gene	d_gene	j_gene	CDR3aa	CDR3nt
-	TRBV7-9	-	TRBJ1-5	CASSNTGPGNQPQHF	TGTGCCAGCAGCAACACGGGCCCAGGCAATCAGCCCCAGCATTTT
-	TRBV5-1	-	TRBJ2-7	CASSLGQNYEQYF	TGCGCCAGCAGCCTCGGACAGAACTACGAGCAGTACTTC
-	TRBV19	TRBD1	TRBJ2-4	CASSMGTAPDIQYF	TGTGCCAGTAGTATGGGGACAGCCCCGGACATTCAGTACTTC
-	TRBV5-1	-	TRBJ1-2	CASSFGEGYTF	TGCGCCAGCAGCTTCGGCGAAGGCTACACCTTC
-	TRBV19	TRBD1	TRBJ2-7	CASSIEQGAYEQYF	TGTGCCAGTAGTATAGAGCAGGGGGCCTACGAGCAGTACTTC
once	TRBV28	-	TRBJ2-3	CASSYIDTQYF	TGTGCCAGCAGTTATATAGATACGCAGTATTTT
-	TRBV4-3	-	TRBJ1-1	CASSQVGAEAFF	TGCGCCAGCAGCCAAGTCGGTGCTGAAGCTTTCTTT
few	TRBV6-6	TRBD1	TRBJ1-5	CASSYDRAHSNQPQHF	TGTGCCAGCAGTTATGACAGGGCCCATAGCAATCAGCCCCAGCATTTT
-	TRBV27	TRBD1	TRBJ1-4	CASSSQGEEKLFF	TGTGCCAGCAGTTCCCAGGGGGAGGAAAAACTGTTTTTT
-	TRBV10-1	-	TRBJ2-3	CASSEGLRSSTDTQYF	TGCGCCAGCAGTGAGGGGCTGCGATCTAGCACAGATACGCAGTATTTT
-	TRBV2	TRBD1	TRBJ1-2	CASSPRGTGLYGYTF	TGTGCCAGCAGTCCACGCGGGACAGGACTCTATGGCTACACCTTC
-	TRBV11-1	-	TRBJ2-5	CASGMGEETQYF	TGTGCCAGCGGGATGGGGGAAGAGACCCAGTACTTC
-	TRBV5-3	TRBD1	TRBJ2-7	CARSSDRQGKKRSYEQYF	TGTGCCAGAAGCTCGGATAGACAGGGAAAAAAAAGGTCCTACGAGCAGTACTTC
-	TRBV5-4	TRBD2	TRBJ2-1	CASSPLTSGDNEQFF	TGTGCCAGCAGCCCCCTAACTAGCGGAGACAATGAGCAGTTCTTC
-	TRBV30	TRBD2	TRBJ2-7	CAWSVGTSGTYEQYF	TGTGCCTGGAGTGTAGGGACTAGCGGGACCTACGAGCAGTACTTC
-	TRBV7-8	-	TRBJ2-1	CASRMTGFNEQFF	TGTGCCAGCAGGATGACGGGGTTCAATGAGCAGTTCTTC
few	TRBV6-5	-	TRBJ1-5	CASRKTGDSNQPQHF	TGTGCCAGCAGGAAGACAGGCGATAGCAATCAGCCCCAGCATTTT
-	TRBV5-6	-	TRBJ2-1	CASSLLGQDNEQFF	TGTGCCAGCAGCTTGTTAGGGCAGGACAATGAGCAGTTCTTC
-	TRBV28	TRBD1	TRBJ1-4	CASSSPQGINEKLFF	TGTGCCAGCAGTAGTCCACAGGGGATTAATGAAAAACTGTTTTTT
-	TRBV30	TRBD1	TRBJ1-6	CAWSVTGDSPLHF	TGTGCCTGGAGTGTAACAGGGGATTCACCCCTCCACTTT
-	TRBV11-2	-	TRBJ1-2	CASSLVGLRGNNYGYTF	TGTGCCAGCAGCTTAGTTGGACTCCGAGGGAATAACTATGGCTACACCTTC
-	TRBV7-2	TRBD2	TRBJ2-3	CASSLSGRAGDTQYF	TGTGCCAGCAGCTTAAGTGGGAGGGCGGGGGATACGCAGTATTTT
-	TRBV30	TRBD2	TRBJ2-2	CAWSGRGGVTGELFF	TGTGCCTGGAGTGGCCGGGGGGGTGTGACCGGGGAGCTGTTTTTT
-	TRBV13	-	TRBJ2-1	CASSLGPPVGQFF	TGTGCCAGCAGCTTAGGCCCCCCAGTGGGGCAGTTCTTC
-	TRBV5-4	TRBD1	TRBJ2-1	CASSSDQGAFGNEQFF	TGTGCCAGCAGCTCGGACCAGGGGGCGTTCGGGAATGAGCAGTTCTTC
-	TRBV5-4	-	TRBJ1-2	CATRHGEHYGYTF	TGTGCCACCCGCCACGGGGAGCACTATGGCTACACCTTC
-	TRBV30	-	TRBJ1-6	CAWSVLVFGDYNSPLHF	TGTGCCTGGAGTGTACTGGTCTTCGGGGACTATAATTCACCCCTCCACTTT
-	TRBV13	TRBD2	TRBJ2-3	CASSPRSSGRRSSTDTQYF	TGTGCCAGCAGCCCCAGATCTAGCGGGAGAAGGTCTAGCACAGATACGCAGTATTTT
-	TRBV9	TRBD1	TRBJ1-2	CASSVGGQGAYGYTF	TGTGCCAGCAGCGTAGGAGGACAGGGTGCCTATGGCTACACCTTC
-	TRBV28	TRBD2	TRBJ2-7	CASSLTSGYYEQYF	TGTGCCAGCAGTCTGACTAGCGGGTACTACGAGCAGTACTTC
-	TRBV28	TRBD1	TRBJ2-7	CASNFRDRGYEQYF	TGTGCCAGCAATTTCCGGGACAGGGGCTACGAGCAGTACTTC
-	TRBV5-1	-	TRBJ1-5	CASSLEGGEGNQPQHF	TGCGCCAGCAGCTTGGAGGGGGGTGAGGGCAATCAGCCCCAGCATTTT
-	TRBV9	-	TRBJ2-7	CASSPFGVYEQYF	TGTGCCAGCAGCCCATTCGGGGTCTACGAGCAGTACTTC
-	TRBV28	-	TRBJ2-2	CASSFSSNTGELFF	TGTGCCAGCAGTTTCAGCTCGAACACCGGGGAGCTGTTTTTT
few	TRBV4-3	-	TRBJ1-1	CASSQVDAGWNTEAFF	TGCGCCAGCAGCCAAGTAGATGCAGGCTGGAACACTGAAGCTTTCTTT
-	TRBV11-2	-	TRBJ2-5	CASSWGAGETQYF	TGTGCCAGCAGCTGGGGGGCTGGGGAGACCCAGTACTTC
-	TRBV4-3	-	TRBJ2-7	CASSQDLAVYEQYF	TGCGCCAGCAGCCAAGATTTGGCAGTCTACGAGCAGTACTTC
-	TRBV7-9	TRBD1	TRBJ2-1	CASSYPGTGGEQFF	TGTGCCAGCAGCTACCCCGGGACAGGGGGTGAGCAGTTCTTC
-	TRBV13	TRBD2	TRBJ2-1	CASSSPGLQTPDEQFF	TGTGCCAGCAGCTCTCCGGGACTACAAACACCGGATGAGCAGTTCTTC
-	TRBV6-6	-	TRBJ2-7	CASSLDTGEQYF	TGTGCCAGCAGCCTCGATACGGGAGAGCAGTACTTC
-	TRBV2	-	TRBJ1-2	CAINSQVGAEANYGYTF	TGTGCCATCAATTCTCAAGTGGGGGCGGAAGCTAACTATGGCTACACCTTC
once	TRBV5-1	-	TRBJ2-2	CASSLNTGELFF	TGCGCCAGCAGCCTGAACACCGGGGAGCTGTTTTTT
-	TRBV9	-	TRBJ2-3	CASSNTDTQYF	TGTGCCAGCAGCAACACAGATACGCAGTATTTT
-	TRBV7-9	-	TRBJ2-2	CASSINTGELFF	TGTGCCAGCAGTATAAACACCGGGGAGCTGTTTTTT
-	TRBV28	-	TRBJ1-5	CASSPLIYQPQHF	TGTGCCAGCAGTCCGTTGATTTATCAGCCCCAGCATTTT
few	TRBV7-9	-	TRBJ1-1	CASSLGGTFF	TGTGCCAGCAGCTTAGGCGGGACATTTTTT
few	TRBV11-2	-	TRBJ1-5	CASSLEGAGNQPQHF	TGTGCCAGCAGCTTAGAGGGGGCAGGTAATCAGCCCCAGCATTTT
once	TRBV5-5	-	TRBJ2-3	CASSKDGGTDTQYF	TGTGCCAGCAGCAAAGACGGGGGCACAGATACGCAGTATTTT
-	TRBV7-7	TRBD2	TRBJ2-3	CASSPSGVTDTQYF	TGTGCCAGCAGCCCGAGCGGGGTGACAGATACGCAGTATTTT
-	TRBV2	TRBD1	TRBJ1-1	CASPRGRAGGMNTEAFF	TGTGCCAGCCCGAGGGGTAGGGCAGGGGGTATGAACACTGAAGCTTTCTTT
few	TRBV5-8	TRBD2	TRBJ2-7	CASSFRGLAGGTREQYF	TGTGCCAGCAGCTTCCGGGGACTAGCGGGGGGGACTAGAGAGCAGTACTTC
-	TRBV9	TRBD2	TRBJ2-7	CASSVVGTSGDEQYF	TGTGCCAGCAGCGTAGTCGGGACTAGCGGAGACGAGCAGTACTTC
-	TRBV21-1	-	TRBJ2-6	CASSGRDRGAGANVLTF	TGTGCCAGCAGCGGCCGGGACAGGGGAGCTGGGGCCAACGTCCTGACTTTC
-	TRBV6-5	-	TRBJ2-3	CASSYGQSTDTQYF	TGTGCCAGCAGTTACGGGCAGAGCACAGATACGCAGTATTTT
-	TRBV19	-	TRBJ1-2	CASSMDGAYGYTF	TGTGCCAGTAGTATGGACGGTGCCTATGGCTACACCTTC
-	TRBV7-2	-	TRBJ2-3	CASVAQGAGSDTQYF	TGTGCCAGCGTAGCGCAGGGAGCCGGTTCAGATACGCAGTATTTT
few	TRBV5-5	-	TRBJ2-7	CASSLSEYYEQYF	TGTGCCAGCAGCTTGTCTGAGTACTACGAGCAGTACTTC
few	TRBV4-2	TRBD1	TRBJ2-2	CASSPGTGNTGELFF	TGTGCCAGCAGCCCGGGGACAGGGAACACCGGGGAGCTGTTTTTT
-	TRBV30	TRBD2	TRBJ2-1	CAWSVPGTSGRGNEQFF	TGTGCCTGGAGTGTACCGGGGACTAGCGGGAGAGGCAATGAGCAGTTCTTC
-	TRBV6-6	-	TRBJ1-5	CASSYSTGVGKGQHF	TGTGCCAGCAGTTACTCCACGGGGGTCGGGAAGGGCCAGCATTTT